This entry lists 28 T cell receptor beta chains sequenced from one sample in a study of T cell responses to AZD1222 COVID-19 vaccine (dated by TCRdb to the early 2020s). The time point tag for this specimen amounts to: baseline before first vaccination. The library was prepared using the immunoSEQ multiplex PCR assay. What TCRdb holds here is the immuneACCESS table cut down to in-frame rearrangements. Part of the clones is not present; checked against another copy, under half of the missing clones reflect an unresolved V gene, and the others are unexplained. This sample is represented by around 100,000 clones; roughly 89% of them were singletons. The leading ten clones occupy about 16% of the sample. Sequencing used peripheral blood, obtained on day 0 of AZD1222 vaccination. These receptors were obtained from an adult in good health.

Written as DNA, the CDR3 is TGTGCCAGCAGCTTAGTGCCAGCCTCTGGAAACACCATATATTTT. It specifies CASSLVPASGNTIYF. The chain joins TRBV7-9 to TRBJ1-3; D ambiguous. The CDR3 contains 15 residues. V was cut by 1 base and J by 0 bases, with 7 bases left in between. Germline CDR1 reads SEHNR; CDR2 reads FQNEAQ (reference sequence).

The chain employs TRBV15 and TRBJ2-7; D gene ambiguous. CDR1 is LNHNV and CDR2 is YYDKDF in the germline V gene (reference sequence). CDR3 length: 12 residues. Trimming stripped 3 bases from V and 5 bases from J, with 8 bases between. CDR3 nucleotides: TGTGCCACCAGCAGCCTAGGGCACGAGCAGTACTTC. Protein product: CATSSLGHEQYF. Drawing the rest from reference TRBV15 and TRBJ2-7, the complete variable domain is DAMVIQNPRYQVTQFGKPVTLSCSQTLNHNVMYWYQQKSSQAPKLLFHYYDKDFNNEADTPDNFQSRRPNTSFCFLDIRSPGLGDTAMYLCATSSLGHEQYFGPGTRLTVT.

The chain recombines TRBV6-6 with TRBJ2-2; 9 nucleotides agree with TRBD2. CDR1 is MNHNY and CDR2 is SVGAGI in the germline V gene (reference sequence). CDR3 length: 15 residues. Trimming cost V 5 bases and J 3 bases; bases outside gene matches: 4. CDR3 nucleotides: TGTGCCAGCAGTCGGACTAGCGCAGACACCGGGGAGCTGTTTTTT. Its protein is CASSRTSADTGELFF.

V and J are TRBV7-3 and TRBJ2-1; TRBD2 agrees at 7 bases. CDR1 is SGHTA, CDR2 FQGTGA, per germline. J gave up 2 bases and V 8 bases, and 9 bases lay outside the gene matches. This CDR3 spans 15 amino acids. The DNA of the CDR3 is TGTGCCAGCTCCCTCACGAGCGGGGCCTACAATGAGCAGTTCTTC. Its translation is CASSLTSGAYNEQFF.

The chain joins TRBV7-8 to TRBJ2-7; D perhaps matches TRBD2 (5 bases). The CDR3 totals 14 residues. V lost 1 base and J 3 bases, leaving 10 bases between the germline ends. CDR1 and CDR2 (germline): SGHVS, FQNEAQ. The CDR3 nucleotides read TGTGCCAGCAGCTTAGAGAGGGCGCGCTACGAGCAGTACTTC. It specifies CASSLERARYEQYF.

The chain links TRBV7-3 to TRBJ2-7; D is ambiguous. The CDR3 contains 13 residues. The ends were cut back, 2 bases at V and 0 bases at J, with 5 bases in the middle. Germline V CDR1 and CDR2: SGHTA, FQGTGA. The CDR3 nucleotides read TGTGCCAGCAGCTTAGAGAGCTCCTACGAGCAGTACTTC. Protein product: CASSLESSYEQYF.

This clone was observed at least ten times. This chain links TRBV5-4 with TRBJ1-1; no clear D gene. V was trimmed by 0 bases and J by 2 bases, leaving 8 bases between them. CDR1 and CDR2 from the germline V gene are SGHNT and YYREEE (reference sequence). The CDR3 length is 14 residues. In DNA, the CDR3 is TGTGCCAGCAGCTTGGCGCGAGCCAACACTGAAGCTTTCTTT. Its translation is CASSLARANTEAFF.

The V gene is TRBV9, the J gene TRBJ2-2; D is unclear. Per germline, CDR1 SGDLS and CDR2 YYNGEE. V was clipped by 0 bases and J by 3 bases, with 6 bases between them. CDR3 length equals 14 residues. CDR3 loop: CASSVAADTGELFF. The CDR3, as DNA: TGTGCCAGCAGCGTAGCTGCAGACACCGGGGAGCTGTTTTTT.

This clone was counted ten times or more. This sample includes further DNA sequences coding for the same CDR3. The chain links TRBV5-1 to TRBJ1-2; D not resolved. Trimming took off 4 bases at V and 0 bases at J, with 10 bases between the two ends. Germline V lookup: CDR1 SGHRS, CDR2 YFSETQ. The CDR3 spans 14 residues. This CDR3 is CASSPTGANYGYTF. In nucleotides, the CDR3 is TGCGCCAGCAGCCCGACGGGAGCTAACTATGGCTACACCTTC. Based on the CDR3 plus reference TRBV5-1 and TRBJ1-2, the full variable domain is KAGVTQTPRYLIKTRGQQVTLSCSPISGHRSVSWYQQTPGQGLQFLFEYFSETQRNKGNFPGRFSGRQFSNSRSEMNVSTLELGDSALYLCASSPTGANYGYTFGSGTRLTVV.

The J gene is TRBJ2-2, the V gene TRBV10-2, with D perhaps TRBD2 (5 bases). The V gene lost 2 bases and the J gene lost 6 bases, with 13 bases spanning the gap. Germline V gives CDR1 WSHSY, CDR2 SAAADI. The CDR3 sequence is 15 residues long. The CDR3 is CASSERGGWAGELFF. CDR3 nucleotides: TGCGCCAGCAGTGAGCGCGGAGGCTGGGCCGGGGAGCTGTTTTTT.

This rearrangement joins TRBV7-9 to TRBJ1-2; 7 nucleotides match TRBD1. The CDR3 totals 14 residues. The V gene end was trimmed by 5 bases and the J gene end by 2 bases; junction bases not matched to a gene: 5. CDR1 and CDR2 (germline): SEHNR, FQNEAQ (reference sequence). The CDR3 nucleotides are TGTGCCAGCAGCGATACAGGGGAAAACTATGGCTACACCTTC. Its translation: CASSDTGENYGYTF.

The gene calls are TRBV7-3 and TRBJ2-2; 10 bases are shared with TRBD2. V lost 4 bases and J lost 7; bases outside the gene matches: 15. The CDR3 consists of 18 residues. Germline CDR1 is SGHTA and CDR2 is FQGTGA. Here the CDR3 DNA reads TGTGCCAGCAGCTCCCGCTTTCTTCTAGCGGGAGCTGACGGGGAGCTGTTTTTT. Amino acids: CASSSRFLLAGADGELFF.

The CDR3 DNA reads TGCAGCGTTGTAGGACTAGCGAACTCCTACAATGAGCAGTTCTTC. It yields the protein CSVVGLANSYNEQFF. The V call is TRBV29-1, the J call TRBJ2-1; 9 bases fit TRBD2. Germline V gene sequence: CDR1 SQVTM, CDR2 ANQGSEA. Unmatched junction bases numbered 4, after V lost 4 bases and J lost 0 bases. The CDR3 totals 15 residues.

The chain is built from TRBV15 and TRBJ1-5; possibly TRBD1 for D (5 bases). V lost 3 bases and J 9 bases, leaving 15 bases between the germline ends. The CDR3 has 14 residues. The germline V gene has CDR1 LNHNV and CDR2 YYDKDF (reference sequence). As DNA, the CDR3 is TGTGCCACCAGCAGGGGGGACGGCGGTAGGCCCCAGCATTTT. Translation gives CATSRGDGGRPQHF.

V gene TRBV7-2 combines with J gene TRBJ1-5, with D possibly being TRBD1 (5 bases). This CDR3 spans 13 amino acids. The germline V gene encodes CDR1 SGHTA and CDR2 FQGNSA. Trimming stripped 1 base from V and 7 bases from J, with 8 bases between. The CDR3 spells CASSLDPGQPQHF. For the CDR3, the DNA is TGTGCCAGCAGCTTAGACCCAGGGCAGCCCCAGCATTTT.

The rearrangement uses TRBV14 and TRBJ1-4; 10 bases match TRBD1. After removal of 3 bases from V and 7 bases from J, the junction contained 14 bases not matched to a gene. Germline CDR1 reads SGHDN; CDR2 reads FVKESK. The CDR3 length is 18 residues. The CDR3 region has the DNA TGTGCCAGCAGCCAGGACGCCGGGACAGGGGTTTTTGGTGAAAAACTGTTTTTT. Protein product: CASSQDAGTGVFGEKLFF. The complete variable domain, with remaining parts taken from reference TRBV14 and TRBJ1-4, reads EAGVTQFPSHSVIEKGQTVTLRCDPISGHDNLYWYRRVMGKEIKFLLHFVKESKQDESGMPNNRFLAERTGGTYSTLKVQPAELEDSGVYFCASSQDAGTGVFGEKLFFGSGTQLSVL.

V gene TRBV27 combines with J gene TRBJ2-7; 9 nucleotides align to TRBD1. V trimming: 9 bases; J trimming: 5 bases; junction bases outside the gene matches: 14. This CDR3 region has 15 residues. The V gene's germline CDR1 is MNHEY and CDR2 SMNVEV (reference sequence). CDR3 DNA sequence: TGTGCCAGAGGACAGGGGCCCTTCTTTGGGGACGAGCAGTACTTC. It codes for CARGQGPFFGDEQYF.

This clone showed up just once. The V gene is TRBV6-1, the J gene TRBJ1-1, with D perhaps matching TRBD1 (5 bases). The CDR3 sequence is 13 residues long. Germline CDR1 reads MNHNS; CDR2 reads SASEGT. V lost 7 bases, J lost 4 bases, and 13 bases lay in between. DNA of the CDR3: TGTGCCAGCACTCAAGGGGATAGCACTGAAGCTTTCTTT. Amino acids: CASTQGDSTEAFF.

The sample holds a few counts of this clone. The chain is built from TRBV27 and TRBJ1-1; TRBD1 matches at 9 bases. V lost 5 bases, J lost 7 bases, and 14 bases stayed unmatched. Germline V CDR1 and CDR2: MNHEY, SMNVEV (reference sequence). There are 16 residues in the CDR3. The CDR3: CASSPQQTDRGSEAFF. As DNA, the CDR3 is TGTGCCAGCAGTCCCCAGCAGACGGACAGGGGAAGTGAAGCTTTCTTT.

V usage is TRBV12-3 or TRBV12-4 and J usage is TRBJ1-5; D gene ambiguous. Trimming took 5 bases from V and 4 from J, leaving 9 bases between them. The CDR3 is made up of 13 amino acids. The CDR3 DNA is TGTGCCAGCAGTATTAATAGGAATCAGCCCCAGCATTTT. This translates into CASSINRNQPQHF.

V gene TRBV24-1 combines with J gene TRBJ1-2; D gene ambiguous. Trimming pared 4 bases from V and 4 bases from J, leaving 15 bases between. Germline V gene lookup returns CDR1 KGHDR and CDR2 SFDVKD. This CDR3 is built from 15 residues. The CDR3 reads CATSDGRNSLYGYTF. The CDR3 bases are TGTGCCACCAGTGACGGACGGAACTCCCTCTATGGCTACACCTTC.

The chain couples TRBV2 to TRBJ1-2, with unresolved D. CDR3 length: 14 residues. Per germline, CDR1 SNHLY and CDR2 FYNNEI. V was cut by 4 bases and J by 4 bases, with 13 bases left in between. The CDR3: CASSASGMSYGYTF. The CDR3, as DNA: TGTGCCAGCAGTGCGTCGGGTATGAGCTATGGCTACACCTTC.

This rearrangement joins TRBV11-3 to TRBJ2-7; TRBD1 is a possible D gene (5 bases). The CDR3 is 14 residues long. The V end was cut by 5 bases, the J end by 2 bases, with 13 bases between. Germline V lookup: CDR1 SGHNT, CDR2 YENEEA. CDR3 amino acids: CASSPGSATYEQYF. The CDR3 DNA sequence: TGTGCCAGCAGCCCAGGGTCGGCAACCTACGAGCAGTACTTC.

V usage is TRBV28 and J usage is TRBJ1-6, with D unresolved. The CDR3 spans 11 residues. Germline assignment: CDR1 MDHEN and CDR2 SYDVKM. V lost 6 bases and J lost 13, with 10 bases in between. The DNA for the CDR3 is TGTGCCAGCAGCTCCGACATGCCCCTCCACTTT. It specifies CASSSDMPLHF.

The chain combines TRBV5-1 with TRBJ2-1; weak D call: TRBD1 (6 bases). Looked up from germline, CDR1 is SGHRS and CDR2 is YFSETQ. With 4 bases removed from V and 4 bases from J, the gap between germline ends came to 18 bases. The length of the CDR3 is 16 residues. This chain's CDR3 is CASSPVDGGGYNEQFF. CDR3 DNA: TGCGCCAGCAGCCCGGTGGATGGGGGCGGTTACAATGAGCAGTTCTTC.

The chain combines TRBV24-1 with TRBJ1-2, with D tentatively TRBD1 (5 bases). V lost 10 bases and J lost 4, with 15 bases in between. This CDR3 is built from 13 residues. Germline-derived CDR1 and CDR2 are KGHDR and SFDVKD. The CDR3 DNA reads as TGTGCCACAGCGGACACGGGGAGCTATGGCTACACCTTC. This gives the protein CATADTGSYGYTF.

The chain carries TRBV5-1 and TRBJ1-2, with 10 bases aligning to TRBD1. The V and J ends lost 4 bases and 6 bases, in that order; junction bases with no gene match: 6. Germline CDR1 is SGHRS and CDR2 is YFSETQ. There are 14 residues in the CDR3. In nucleotides, the CDR3 is TGCGCCAGCAGCCCGGGACAGGGGTACGATGGCTACACCTTC. This codes for CASSPGQGYDGYTF.

The chain uses TRBV3-1 (or the pseudogene TRBV3-2) and TRBJ2-1; TRBD1 might be the D (6 bases). CDR1 is LGHDT and CDR2 is YNNKEL in the germline V gene (reference sequence). The CDR3 loop spans 14 amino acids. Between the trimmed V and J ends, which lost 4 bases and 12 bases, there was a span of 19 bases. CDR3 nucleotides: TGTGCCAGCAGCCCGGCCGTGGGGGCTATGGGGCAGTTCTTC. Amino acids: CASSPAVGAMGQFF.